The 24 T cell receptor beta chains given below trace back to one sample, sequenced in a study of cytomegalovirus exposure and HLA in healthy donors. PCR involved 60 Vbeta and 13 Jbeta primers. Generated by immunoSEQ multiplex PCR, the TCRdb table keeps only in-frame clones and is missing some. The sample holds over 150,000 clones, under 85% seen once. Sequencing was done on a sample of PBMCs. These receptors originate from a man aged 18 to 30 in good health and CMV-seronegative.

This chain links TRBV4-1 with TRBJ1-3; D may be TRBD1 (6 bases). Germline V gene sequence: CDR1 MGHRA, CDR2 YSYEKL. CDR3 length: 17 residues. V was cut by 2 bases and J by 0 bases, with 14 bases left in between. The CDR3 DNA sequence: TGCGCCAGCAGCCAACTGCCCACAGGGCACTCTGGAAACACCATATATTTT. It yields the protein CASSQLPTGHSGNTIYF.

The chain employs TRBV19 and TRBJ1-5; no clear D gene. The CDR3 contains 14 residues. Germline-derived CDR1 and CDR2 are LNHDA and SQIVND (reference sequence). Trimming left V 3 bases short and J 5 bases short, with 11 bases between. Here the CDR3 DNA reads TGTGCCAGTAGTATCACGGTCCTGTATCAGCCCCAGCATTTT. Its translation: CASSITVLYQPQHF.

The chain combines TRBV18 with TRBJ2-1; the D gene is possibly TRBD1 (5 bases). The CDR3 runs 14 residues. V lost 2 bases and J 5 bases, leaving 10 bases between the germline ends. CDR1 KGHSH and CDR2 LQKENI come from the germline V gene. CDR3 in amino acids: CASSPFRADNEQFF. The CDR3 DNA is TGTGCCAGCTCACCATTCAGGGCCGACAATGAGCAGTTCTTC.

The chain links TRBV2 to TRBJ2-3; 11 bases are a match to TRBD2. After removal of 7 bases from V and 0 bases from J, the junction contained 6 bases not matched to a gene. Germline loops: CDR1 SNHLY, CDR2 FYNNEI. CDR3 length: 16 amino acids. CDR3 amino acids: CASIMTSGASTDTQYF. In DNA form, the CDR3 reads TGTGCCAGCATCATGACTAGCGGGGCTAGCACAGATACGCAGTATTTT.

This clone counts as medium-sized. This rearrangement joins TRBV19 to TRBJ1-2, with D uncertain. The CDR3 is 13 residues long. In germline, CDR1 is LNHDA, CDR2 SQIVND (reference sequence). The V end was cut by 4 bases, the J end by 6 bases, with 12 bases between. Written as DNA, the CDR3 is TGTGCCAGTAGTACGCATCGAGTTCATGGCTACACCTTC. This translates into CASSTHRVHGYTF.

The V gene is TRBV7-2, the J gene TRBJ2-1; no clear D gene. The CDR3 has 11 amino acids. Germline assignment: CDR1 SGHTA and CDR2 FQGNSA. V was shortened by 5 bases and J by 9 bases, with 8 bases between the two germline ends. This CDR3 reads CASSGQVEQFF. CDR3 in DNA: TGTGCCAGCAGCGGGCAAGTTGAGCAGTTCTTC.

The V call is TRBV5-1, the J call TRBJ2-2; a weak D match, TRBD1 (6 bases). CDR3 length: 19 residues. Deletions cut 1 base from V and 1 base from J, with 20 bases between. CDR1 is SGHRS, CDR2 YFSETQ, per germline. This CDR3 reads CASSLRDRRLSLNTGELFF. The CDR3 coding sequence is TGCGCCAGCAGCTTGAGAGACAGGAGGCTTTCATTGAACACCGGGGAGCTGTTTTTT.

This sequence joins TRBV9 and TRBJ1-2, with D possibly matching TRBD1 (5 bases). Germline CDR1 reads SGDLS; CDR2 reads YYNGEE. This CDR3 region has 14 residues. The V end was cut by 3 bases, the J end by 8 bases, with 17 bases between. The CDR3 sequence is CASSAGWRGGGYTF. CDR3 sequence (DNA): TGTGCCAGCAGCGCCGGGTGGAGGGGTGGAGGCTACACCTTC.

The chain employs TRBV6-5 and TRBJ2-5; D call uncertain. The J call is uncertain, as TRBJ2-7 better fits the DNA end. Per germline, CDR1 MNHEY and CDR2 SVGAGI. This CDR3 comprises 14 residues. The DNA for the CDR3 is TGTGCCAGCAGAGCACCGTGGGGCTCCTACGAGCAGTACTTC. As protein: CASRAPWGSYEQYF.

CDR3 protein: CASRRGTGGGGTEAFF. DNA for the CDR3: TGCGCCAGCCGGCGAGGGACAGGGGGCGGTGGGACTGAAGCTTTCTTT. The rearrangement links TRBV5-1 to TRBJ1-1; 12 bases are shared with TRBD1. Unmatched junction bases numbered 12, after V lost 7 bases and J lost 5 bases. Per the germline V gene, CDR1 is SGHRS and CDR2 is YFSETQ. CDR3 size: 16 residues.

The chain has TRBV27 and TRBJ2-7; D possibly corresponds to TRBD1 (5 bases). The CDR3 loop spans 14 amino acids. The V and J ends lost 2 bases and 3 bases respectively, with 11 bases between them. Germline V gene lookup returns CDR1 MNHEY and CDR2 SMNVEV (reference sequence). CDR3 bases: TGTGCCAGCAGTTTAACGCAGGGATACTACGAGCAGTACGTC. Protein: CASSLTQGYYEQYV.

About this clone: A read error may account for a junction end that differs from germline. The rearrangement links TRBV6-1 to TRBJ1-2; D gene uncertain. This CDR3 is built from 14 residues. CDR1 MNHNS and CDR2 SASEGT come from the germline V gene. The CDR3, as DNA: TGTGCCAGCAGGGAAGGTGCGGGTTCGCATGGCTACACCTTC. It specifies CASREGAGSHGYTF.

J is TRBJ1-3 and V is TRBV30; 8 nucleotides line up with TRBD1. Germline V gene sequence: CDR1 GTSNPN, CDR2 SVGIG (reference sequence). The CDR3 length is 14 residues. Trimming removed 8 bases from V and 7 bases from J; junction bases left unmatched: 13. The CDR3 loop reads CAGAQRQGINTIYF. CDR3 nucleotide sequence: TGTGCCGGGGCCCAGCGACAGGGGATCAACACCATATATTTT.

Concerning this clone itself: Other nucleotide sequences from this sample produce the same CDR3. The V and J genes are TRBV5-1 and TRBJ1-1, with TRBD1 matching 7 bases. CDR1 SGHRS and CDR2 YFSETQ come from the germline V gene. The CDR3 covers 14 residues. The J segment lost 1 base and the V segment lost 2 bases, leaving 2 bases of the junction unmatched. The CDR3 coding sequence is TGCGCCAGCAGCTTAGGGGGCGGGAACACTGAAGCTTTCTTT. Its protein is CASSLGGGNTEAFF.

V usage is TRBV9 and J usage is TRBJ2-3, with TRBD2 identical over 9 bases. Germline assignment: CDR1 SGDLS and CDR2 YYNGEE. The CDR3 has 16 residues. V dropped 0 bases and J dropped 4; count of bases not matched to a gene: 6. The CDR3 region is CASSVVAGGPADTQYF. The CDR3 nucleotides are TGTGCCAGCAGCGTAGTGGCGGGGGGGCCGGCAGATACGCAGTATTTT.

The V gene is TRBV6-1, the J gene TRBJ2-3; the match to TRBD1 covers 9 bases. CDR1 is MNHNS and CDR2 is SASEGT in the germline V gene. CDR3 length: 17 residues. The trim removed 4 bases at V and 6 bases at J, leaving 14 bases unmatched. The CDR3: CASSAIPGQGPADTQYF. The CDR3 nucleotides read TGTGCCAGCAGTGCCATACCGGGACAGGGTCCCGCGGATACGCAGTATTTT.

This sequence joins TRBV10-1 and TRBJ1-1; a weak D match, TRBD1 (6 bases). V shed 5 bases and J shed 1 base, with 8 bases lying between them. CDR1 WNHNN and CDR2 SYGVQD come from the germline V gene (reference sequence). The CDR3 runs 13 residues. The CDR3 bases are TGCGCCAGCAGTTCCAGGGGGAACACTGAAGCTTTCTTT. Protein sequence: CASSSRGNTEAFF.

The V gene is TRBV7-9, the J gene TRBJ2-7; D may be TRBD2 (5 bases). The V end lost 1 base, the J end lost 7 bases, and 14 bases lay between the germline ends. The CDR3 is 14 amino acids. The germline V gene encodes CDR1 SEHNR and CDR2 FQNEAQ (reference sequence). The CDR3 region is CASSLGAFPGEQYF. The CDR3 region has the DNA TGTGCCAGCAGCTTAGGCGCCTTCCCGGGGGAGCAGTACTTC. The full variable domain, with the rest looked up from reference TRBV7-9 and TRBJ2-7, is DTGVSQNPRHKITKRGQNVTFRCDPISEHNRLYWYRQTLGQGPEFLTYFQNEAQLEKSRLLSDRFSAERPKGSFSTLEIQRTEQGDSAMYLCASSLGAFPGEQYFGPGTRLTVT.

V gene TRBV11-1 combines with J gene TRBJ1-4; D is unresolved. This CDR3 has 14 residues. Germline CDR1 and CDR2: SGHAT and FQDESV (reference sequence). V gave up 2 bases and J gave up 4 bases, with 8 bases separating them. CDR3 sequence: CASSLSRINEKLFF. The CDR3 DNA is TGTGCCAGCAGCTTATCCAGGATTAATGAAAAACTGTTTTTT. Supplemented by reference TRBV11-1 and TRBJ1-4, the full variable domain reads EAEVAQSPRYKITEKSQAVAFWCDPISGHATLYWYRQILGQGPELLVQFQDESVVDDSQLPKDRFSAERLKGVDSTLKIQPAELGDSAMYLCASSLSRINEKLFFGSGTQLSVL.

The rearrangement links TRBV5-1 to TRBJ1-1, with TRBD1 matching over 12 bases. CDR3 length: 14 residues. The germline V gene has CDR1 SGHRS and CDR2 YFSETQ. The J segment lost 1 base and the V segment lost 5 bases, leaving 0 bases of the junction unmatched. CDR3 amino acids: CASRGQGANTEAFF. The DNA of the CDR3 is TGCGCCAGCAGGGGACAGGGGGCGAACACTGAAGCTTTCTTT.

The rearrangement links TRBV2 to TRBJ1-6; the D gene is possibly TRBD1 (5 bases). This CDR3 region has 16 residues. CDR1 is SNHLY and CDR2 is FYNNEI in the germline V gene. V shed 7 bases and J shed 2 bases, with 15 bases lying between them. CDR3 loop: CASKERGDPYNSPLHF. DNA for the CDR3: TGTGCCAGCAAGGAGCGGGGGGACCCCTATAATTCACCCCTCCACTTT.

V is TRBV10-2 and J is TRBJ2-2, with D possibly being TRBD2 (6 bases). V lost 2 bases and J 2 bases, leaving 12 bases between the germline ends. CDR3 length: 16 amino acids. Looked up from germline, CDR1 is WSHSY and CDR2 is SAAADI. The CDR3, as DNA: TGCGCCAGCAGTGAGAGGAGGGGAGTAAACACCGGGGAGCTGTTTTTT. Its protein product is CASSERRGVNTGELFF.

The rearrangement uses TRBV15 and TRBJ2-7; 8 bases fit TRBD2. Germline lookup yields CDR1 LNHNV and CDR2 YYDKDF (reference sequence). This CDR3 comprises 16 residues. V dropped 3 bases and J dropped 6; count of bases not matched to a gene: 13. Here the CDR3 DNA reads TGTGCCACCAGCAGGGGCGGGGGGTACTCGGAGGGCGAGCAGTACGTC. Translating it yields CATSRGGGYSEGEQYV.

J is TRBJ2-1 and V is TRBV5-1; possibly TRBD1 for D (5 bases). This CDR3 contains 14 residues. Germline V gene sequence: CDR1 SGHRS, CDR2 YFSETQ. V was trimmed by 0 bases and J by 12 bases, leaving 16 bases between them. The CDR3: CASSLEWQGRRQFF. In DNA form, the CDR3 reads TGCGCCAGCAGCTTGGAATGGCAGGGAAGACGGCAGTTCTTC.